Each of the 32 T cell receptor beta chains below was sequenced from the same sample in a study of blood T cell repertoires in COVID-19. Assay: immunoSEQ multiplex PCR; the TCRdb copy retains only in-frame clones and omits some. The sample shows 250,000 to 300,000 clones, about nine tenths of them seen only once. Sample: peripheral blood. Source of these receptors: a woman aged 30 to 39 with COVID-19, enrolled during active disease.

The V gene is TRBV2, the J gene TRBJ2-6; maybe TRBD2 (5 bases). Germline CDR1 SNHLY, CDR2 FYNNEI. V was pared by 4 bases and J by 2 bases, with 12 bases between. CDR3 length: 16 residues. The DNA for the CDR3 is TGTGCCAGCAGTGGCCCCCGGGGTGCTGGGGCCAACGTCCTGACTTTC. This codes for CASSGPRGAGANVLTF.

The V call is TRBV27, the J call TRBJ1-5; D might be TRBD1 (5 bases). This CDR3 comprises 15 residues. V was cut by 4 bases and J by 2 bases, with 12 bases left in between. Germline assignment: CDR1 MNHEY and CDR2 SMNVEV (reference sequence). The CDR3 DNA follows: TGTGCCAGCAGTTCCCTCGGGGGAGGCAATCAGCCCCAGCATTTT. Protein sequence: CASSSLGGGNQPQHF.

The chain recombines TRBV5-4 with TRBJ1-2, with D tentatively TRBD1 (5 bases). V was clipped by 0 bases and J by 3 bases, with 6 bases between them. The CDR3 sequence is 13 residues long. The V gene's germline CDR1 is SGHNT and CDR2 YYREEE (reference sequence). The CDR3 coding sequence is TGTGCCAGCAGCTTGGGCAGGGACTATGGCTACACCTTC. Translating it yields CASSLGRDYGYTF.

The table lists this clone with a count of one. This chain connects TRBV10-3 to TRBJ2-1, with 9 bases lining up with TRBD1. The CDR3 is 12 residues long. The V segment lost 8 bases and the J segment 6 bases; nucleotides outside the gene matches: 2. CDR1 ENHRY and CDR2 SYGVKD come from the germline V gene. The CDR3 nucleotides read TGTGCCATCGGACAGGGGCGCAATGAGCAGTTCTTC. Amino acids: CAIGQGRNEQFF.

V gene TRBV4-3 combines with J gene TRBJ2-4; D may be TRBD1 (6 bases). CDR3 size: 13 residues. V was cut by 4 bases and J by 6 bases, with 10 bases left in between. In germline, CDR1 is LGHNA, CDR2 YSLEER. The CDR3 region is CASSLRQVNIQYF. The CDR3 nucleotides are TGCGCCAGCAGCCTCCGACAGGTAAACATTCAGTACTTC.

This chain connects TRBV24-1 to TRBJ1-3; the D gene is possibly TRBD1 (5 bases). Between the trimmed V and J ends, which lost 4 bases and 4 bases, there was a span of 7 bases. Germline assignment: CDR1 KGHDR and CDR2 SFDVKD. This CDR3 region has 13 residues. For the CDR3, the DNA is TGTGCCACCAGTGACTGGACAGGAAACACCATATATTTT. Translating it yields CATSDWTGNTIYF.

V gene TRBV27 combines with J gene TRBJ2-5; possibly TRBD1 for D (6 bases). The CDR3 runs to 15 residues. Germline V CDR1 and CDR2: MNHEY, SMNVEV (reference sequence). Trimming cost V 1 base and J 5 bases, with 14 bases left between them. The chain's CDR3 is CASSLLGRGGETQYF. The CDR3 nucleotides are TGTGCCAGCAGTTTATTGGGCAGGGGTGGGGAGACCCAGTACTTC.

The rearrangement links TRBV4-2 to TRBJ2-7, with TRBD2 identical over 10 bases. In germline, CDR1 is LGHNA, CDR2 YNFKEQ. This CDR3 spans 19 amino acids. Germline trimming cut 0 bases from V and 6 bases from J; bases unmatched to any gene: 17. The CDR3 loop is CASSQDPIWLAGDPPEQYF. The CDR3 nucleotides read TGTGCCAGCAGCCAAGATCCCATCTGGCTAGCGGGAGACCCTCCCGAGCAGTACTTC.

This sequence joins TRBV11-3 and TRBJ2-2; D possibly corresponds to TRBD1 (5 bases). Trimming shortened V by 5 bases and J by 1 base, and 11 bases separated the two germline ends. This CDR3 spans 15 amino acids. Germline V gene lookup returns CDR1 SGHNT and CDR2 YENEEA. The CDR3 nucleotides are TGTGCCAGCAGCGCCAGCACAGGGAACACCGGGGAGCTGTTTTTT. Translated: CASSASTGNTGELFF.

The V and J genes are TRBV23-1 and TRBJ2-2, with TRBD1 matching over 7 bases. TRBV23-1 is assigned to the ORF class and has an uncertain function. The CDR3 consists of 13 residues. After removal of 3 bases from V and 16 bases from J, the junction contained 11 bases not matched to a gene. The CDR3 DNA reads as TGCGCCAGCAGTCAGCCCATTCCCAGACAGGGGTTTTTT. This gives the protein CASSQPIPRQGFF.

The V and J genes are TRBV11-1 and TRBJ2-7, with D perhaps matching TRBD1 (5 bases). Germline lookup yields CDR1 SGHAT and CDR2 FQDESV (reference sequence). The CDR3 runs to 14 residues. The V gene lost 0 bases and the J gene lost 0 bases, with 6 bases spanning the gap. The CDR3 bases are TGTGCCAGCAGCTTAGCAGGACACTCCTACGAGCAGTACTTC. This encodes CASSLAGHSYEQYF. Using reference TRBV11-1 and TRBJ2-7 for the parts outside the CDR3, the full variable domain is EAEVAQSPRYKITEKSQAVAFWCDPISGHATLYWYRQILGQGPELLVQFQDESVVDDSQLPKDRFSAERLKGVDSTLKIQPAELGDSAMYLCASSLAGHSYEQYFGPGTRLTVT.

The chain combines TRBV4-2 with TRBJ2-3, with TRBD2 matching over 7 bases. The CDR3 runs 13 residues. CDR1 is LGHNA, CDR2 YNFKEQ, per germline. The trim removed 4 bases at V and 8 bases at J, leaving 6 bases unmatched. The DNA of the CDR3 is TGTGCCAGCAGCCCTAGCGGCTTACCTACGCAGTATTTT. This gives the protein CASSPSGLPTQYF.

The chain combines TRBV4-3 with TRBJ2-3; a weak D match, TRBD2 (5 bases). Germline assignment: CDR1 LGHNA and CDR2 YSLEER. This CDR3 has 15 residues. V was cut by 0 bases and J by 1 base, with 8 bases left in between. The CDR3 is CASSQDTGGTDTQYF. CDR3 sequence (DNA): TGCGCCAGCAGCCAAGATACCGGGGGCACAGATACGCAGTATTTT.

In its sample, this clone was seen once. CDR3 sequence: CASSSPSGSGELFF. The CDR3 DNA reads TGTGCCAGCAGTTCCCCTAGCGGGAGCGGGGAGCTGTTTTTT. This sequence joins TRBV28 and TRBJ2-2, with 10 bases lining up with TRBD2. V lost 4 bases and J lost 7; bases outside the gene matches: 3. Germline V gene sequence: CDR1 MDHEN, CDR2 SYDVKM. The CDR3 length is 14 residues.

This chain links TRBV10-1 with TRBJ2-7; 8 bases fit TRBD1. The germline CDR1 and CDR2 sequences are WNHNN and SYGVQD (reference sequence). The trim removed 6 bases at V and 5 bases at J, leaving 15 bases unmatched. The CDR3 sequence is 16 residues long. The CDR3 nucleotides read TGCGCCAGCAGGTTGGACAGGGCTATCCTTACGGACGAGCAGTACTTC. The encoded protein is CASRLDRAILTDEQYF.

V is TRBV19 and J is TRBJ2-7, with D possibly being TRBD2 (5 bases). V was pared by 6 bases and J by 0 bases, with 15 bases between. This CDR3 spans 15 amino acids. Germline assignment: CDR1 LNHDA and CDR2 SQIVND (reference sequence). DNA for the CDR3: TGTGCCAGTAGCCCCGGGTACGGGATCTCCTACGAGCAGTACTTC. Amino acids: CASSPGYGISYEQYF. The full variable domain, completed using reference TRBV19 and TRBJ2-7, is DGGITQSPKYLFRKEGQNVTLSCEQNLNHDAMYWYRQDPGQGLRLIYYSQIVNDFQKGDIAEGYSVSREKKESFPLTVTSAQKNPTAFYLCASSPGYGISYEQYFGPGTRLTVT.

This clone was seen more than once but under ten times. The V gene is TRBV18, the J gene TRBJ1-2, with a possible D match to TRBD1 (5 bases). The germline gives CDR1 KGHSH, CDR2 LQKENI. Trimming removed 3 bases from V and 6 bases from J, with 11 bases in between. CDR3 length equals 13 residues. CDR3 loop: CASSPTDSNGYTF. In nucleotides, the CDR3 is TGTGCCAGCTCACCTACAGACAGTAATGGCTACACCTTC.

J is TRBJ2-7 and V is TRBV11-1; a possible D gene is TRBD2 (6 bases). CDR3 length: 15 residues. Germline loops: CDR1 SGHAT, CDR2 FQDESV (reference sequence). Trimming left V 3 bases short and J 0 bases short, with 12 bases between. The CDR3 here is CASSFVGGISYEQYF. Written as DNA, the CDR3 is TGTGCCAGCAGCTTTGTGGGAGGAATCTCCTACGAGCAGTACTTC.

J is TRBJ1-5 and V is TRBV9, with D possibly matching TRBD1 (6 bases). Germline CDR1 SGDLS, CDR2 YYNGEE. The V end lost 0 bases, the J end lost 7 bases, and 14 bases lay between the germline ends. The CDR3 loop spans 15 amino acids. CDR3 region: CASSVAWDNRQPQHF. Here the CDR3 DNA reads TGTGCCAGCAGCGTAGCATGGGACAACCGGCAGCCCCAGCATTTT.

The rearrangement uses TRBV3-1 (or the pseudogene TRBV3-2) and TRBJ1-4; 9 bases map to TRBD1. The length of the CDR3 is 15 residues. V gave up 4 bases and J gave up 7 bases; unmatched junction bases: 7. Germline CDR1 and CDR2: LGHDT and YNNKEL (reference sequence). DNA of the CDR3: TGTGCCAGCAGCCCCCCGACAGGGGGGTTTGAAAAACTGTTTTTT. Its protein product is CASSPPTGGFEKLFF.

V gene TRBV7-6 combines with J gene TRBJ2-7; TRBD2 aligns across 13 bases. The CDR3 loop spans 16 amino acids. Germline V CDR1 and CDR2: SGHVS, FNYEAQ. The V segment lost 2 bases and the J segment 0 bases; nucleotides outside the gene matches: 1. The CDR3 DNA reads TGTGCCAGCAGCTTAAGGACTAGCGGGAGCTCCTACGAGCAGTACTTC. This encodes CASSLRTSGSSYEQYF.

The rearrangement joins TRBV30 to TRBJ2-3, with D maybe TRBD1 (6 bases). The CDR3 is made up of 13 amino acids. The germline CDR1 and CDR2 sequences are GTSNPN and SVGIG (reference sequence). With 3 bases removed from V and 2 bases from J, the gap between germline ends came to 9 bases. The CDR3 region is CAWRGQYTDTQYF. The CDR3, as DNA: TGTGCCTGGAGAGGACAGTACACAGATACGCAGTATTTT.

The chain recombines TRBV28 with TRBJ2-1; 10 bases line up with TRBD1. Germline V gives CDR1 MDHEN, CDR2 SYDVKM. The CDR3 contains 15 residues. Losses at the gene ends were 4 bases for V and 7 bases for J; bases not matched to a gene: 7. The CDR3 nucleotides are TGTGCCAGCAGTTCACAAGGACAGGGGGATAATGAGCAGTTCTTC. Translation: CASSSQGQGDNEQFF.

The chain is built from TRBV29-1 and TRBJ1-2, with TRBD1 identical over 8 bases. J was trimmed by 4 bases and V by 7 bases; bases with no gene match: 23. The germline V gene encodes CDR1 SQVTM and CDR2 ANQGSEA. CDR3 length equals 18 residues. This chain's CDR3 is CSANNPGQAEGFGYGYTF. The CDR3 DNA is TGCAGCGCAAACAACCCGGGACAGGCGGAGGGGTTTGGCTATGGCTACACCTTC.

The CDR3 spells CASSFRQGHSPLHF. The CDR3 DNA reads as TGTGCCAGCAGCTTCCGACAGGGGCATTCACCCCTCCACTTT. This rearrangement joins TRBV7-9 to TRBJ1-6; 8 bases line up with TRBD1. J was trimmed by 8 bases and V by 3 bases; bases with no gene match: 3. The V gene's germline CDR1 is SEHNR and CDR2 FQNEAQ (reference sequence). The CDR3 extends over 14 amino acids.

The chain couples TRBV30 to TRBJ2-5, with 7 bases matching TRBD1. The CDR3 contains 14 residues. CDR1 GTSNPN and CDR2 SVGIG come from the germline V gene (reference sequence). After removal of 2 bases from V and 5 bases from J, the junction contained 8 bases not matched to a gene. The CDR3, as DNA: TGTGCCTGGAGTAAAGGGGGCCCCTGGGAGACCCAGTACTTC. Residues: CAWSKGGPWETQYF.

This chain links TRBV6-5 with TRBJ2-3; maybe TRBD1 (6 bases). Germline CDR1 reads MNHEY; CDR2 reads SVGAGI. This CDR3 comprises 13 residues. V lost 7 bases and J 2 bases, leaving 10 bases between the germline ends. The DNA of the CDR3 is TGTGCCAGCATGGGGGCTCTCACAGATACGCAGTATTTT. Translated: CASMGALTDTQYF.

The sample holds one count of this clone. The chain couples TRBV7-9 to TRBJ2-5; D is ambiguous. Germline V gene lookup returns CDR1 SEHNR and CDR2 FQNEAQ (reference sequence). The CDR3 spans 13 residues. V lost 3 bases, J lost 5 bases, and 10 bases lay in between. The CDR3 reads CASSFGGLETQYF. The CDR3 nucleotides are TGTGCCAGCAGCTTTGGCGGCCTGGAGACCCAGTACTTC. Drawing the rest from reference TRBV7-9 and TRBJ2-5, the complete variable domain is DTGVSQNPRHKITKRGQNVTFRCDPISEHNRLYWYRQTLGQGPEFLTYFQNEAQLEKSRLLSDRFSAERPKGSFSTLEIQRTEQGDSAMYLCASSFGGLETQYFGPGTRLLVL.

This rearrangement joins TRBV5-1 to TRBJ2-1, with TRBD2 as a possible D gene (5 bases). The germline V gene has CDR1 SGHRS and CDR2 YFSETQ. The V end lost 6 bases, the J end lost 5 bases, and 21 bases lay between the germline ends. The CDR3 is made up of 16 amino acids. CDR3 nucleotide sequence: TGCGCCAGCACCCACGACGGGGAACAGCGGAACAATGAGCAGTTCTTC. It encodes CASTHDGEQRNNEQFF.

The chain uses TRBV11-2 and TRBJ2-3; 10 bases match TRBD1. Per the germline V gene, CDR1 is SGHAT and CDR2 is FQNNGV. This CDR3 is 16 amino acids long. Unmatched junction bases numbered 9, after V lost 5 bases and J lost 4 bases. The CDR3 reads CASSAVVGQGPDTQYF. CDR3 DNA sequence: TGTGCCAGCAGCGCTGTGGTGGGACAGGGGCCAGATACGCAGTATTTT. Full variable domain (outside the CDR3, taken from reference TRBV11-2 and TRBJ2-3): EAGVAQSPRYKIIEKRQSVAFWCNPISGHATLYWYQQILGQGPKLLIQFQNNGVVDDSQLPKDRFSAERLKGVDSTLKIQPAKLEDSAVYLCASSAVVGQGPDTQYFGPGTRLTVL.

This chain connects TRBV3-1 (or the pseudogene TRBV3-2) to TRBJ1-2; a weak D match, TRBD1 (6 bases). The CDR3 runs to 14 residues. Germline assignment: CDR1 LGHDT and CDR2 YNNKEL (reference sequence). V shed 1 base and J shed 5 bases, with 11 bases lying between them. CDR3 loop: CASSQADRRYGYTF. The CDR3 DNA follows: TGTGCCAGCAGCCAAGCCGACAGGCGGTATGGCTACACCTTC.

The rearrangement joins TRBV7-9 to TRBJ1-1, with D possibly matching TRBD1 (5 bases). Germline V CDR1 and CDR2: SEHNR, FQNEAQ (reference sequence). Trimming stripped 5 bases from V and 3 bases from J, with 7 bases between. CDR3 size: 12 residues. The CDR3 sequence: CASSPGDTEAFF. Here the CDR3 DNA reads TGTGCCAGCAGCCCGGGGGACACTGAAGCTTTCTTT.